This entry lists 3 T cell receptor beta chains sequenced from one sample in a study of OX40 agonist ivuxolimab in advanced cancers. Profiled with immunoSEQ multiplex PCR; TCRdb holds only in-frame clones, not every one. The table lists roughly 11,000 clones, roughly 84% of them singletons. The sample was CD4+ or CD8+ T cells sorted from blood, taken in a trial of the OX40 agonist ivuxolimab. These receptors were collected from an adult with an advanced solid tumor such as melanoma, head and neck, liver or kidney cancer.

The chain couples TRBV5-1 to TRBJ2-7; 7 nucleotides agree with TRBD2. CDR3 length equals 13 residues. V gave up 5 bases and J gave up 3 bases; unmatched junction bases: 5. Germline CDR1 and CDR2: SGHRS and YFSETQ. CDR3 bases: TGCGCCAGCAGTTTTGGCGGGGGCTACGAGCAGTACTTC. This codes for CASSFGGGYEQYF.

V usage is TRBV11-2 and J usage is TRBJ2-7; D is uncertain. This CDR3 is 14 amino acids long. V lost 1 base and J lost 0, with 7 bases in between. Looked up from germline, CDR1 is SGHAT and CDR2 is FQNNGV. CDR3 DNA sequence: TGTGCCAGCAGCTTAGTTACCAACTCCTACGAGCAGTACTTC. Residues: CASSLVTNSYEQYF.

In this sample, this clone is medium-sized. The V gene is TRBV29-1, the J gene TRBJ2-1; 10 positions match TRBD1. After removal of 3 bases from V and 9 bases from J, the junction contained 8 bases not matched to a gene. The CDR3 length is 14 residues. The germline gives CDR1 SQVTM, CDR2 ANQGSEA. Here the CDR3 reads CSVEKTGGIGEQFF. The CDR3 DNA reads as TGCAGCGTTGAGAAGACAGGGGGCATCGGTGAGCAGTTCTTC.